These 21 T cell receptor beta chains came from one sample sequenced in a study of control samples from healthy donors and cancer patients. Clones were sequenced by immunoSEQ multiplex PCR, and TCRdb holds only the in-frame ones, with some missing. This table has 40,000 or so clones, roughly 90% appearing once. Sequenced sample: PBMCs. The receptor source for this set is a woman aged 35 to 49 with head and neck cancer.

This clone has a single count. The chain employs TRBV6-5 and TRBJ1-2; maybe TRBD1 (6 bases). The CDR3 is 15 residues long. Trimming removed 2 bases at V and 7 bases at J, with 17 bases between. CDR1 is MNHEY, CDR2 SVGAGI, per germline. CDR3 in amino acids: CASSYRGQVGGGYTF. The CDR3 nucleotides are TGTGCCAGCAGTTACCGGGGGCAGGTCGGCGGTGGCTACACCTTC.

This rearrangement joins TRBV28 to TRBJ2-7; D not certain. Germline assignment: CDR1 MDHEN and CDR2 SYDVKM. The length of the CDR3 is 12 residues. V was clipped by 7 bases and J by 5 bases, with 12 bases between them. The CDR3 nucleotides are TGTGCCAGCACCCTCGGGCCCCACGAGCAGTACTTC. It specifies CASTLGPHEQYF. Together with reference TRBV28 and TRBJ2-7, the CDR3 gives the full variable domain: DVKVTQSSRYLVKRTGEKVFLECVQDMDHENMFWYRQDPGLGLRLIYFSYDVKMKEKGDIPEGYSVSREKKERFSLILESASTNQTSMYLCASTLGPHEQYFGPGTRLTVT.

The chain recombines TRBV2 with TRBJ2-1; maybe TRBD1 (6 bases). Trimming removed 7 bases from V and 8 bases from J, with 18 bases in between. Germline CDR1 reads SNHLY; CDR2 reads FYNNEI. The CDR3 contains 14 residues. As DNA, the CDR3 is TGTGCCAGCACCTGGCAGGGGAAGGACGATGAGCAGTTCTTC. As protein: CASTWQGKDDEQFF.

CDR3 region: CASRRTGIYEQYF. The CDR3 nucleotides read TGTGCCAGCAGAAGGACGGGGATCTACGAGCAGTACTTC. V is TRBV12-3 or TRBV12-4 and J is TRBJ2-7; weak D call: TRBD2 (5 bases). This CDR3 spans 13 amino acids. V was trimmed by 6 bases and J by 3 bases, leaving 12 bases between them.

The genes are TRBV3-1 (or the pseudogene TRBV3-2) and TRBJ1-4; D not certain. The ends were cut back, 1 base at V and 0 bases at J, with 12 bases in the middle. The CDR3 is made up of 17 amino acids. Germline CDR1 and CDR2: LGHDT and YNNKEL (reference sequence). CDR3: CASSQGRWSATNEKLFF. DNA of the CDR3: TGTGCCAGCAGCCAAGGAAGGTGGTCTGCAACTAATGAAAAACTGTTTTTT.

The CDR3 spells CAISDPGQGKETQYF. DNA of the CDR3: TGTGCCATCAGTGACCCGGGACAGGGGAAAGAGACCCAGTACTTC. The chain recombines TRBV10-3 with TRBJ2-5, with 10 bases lining up with TRBD1. The length of the CDR3 is 15 residues. Germline V gene lookup returns CDR1 ENHRY and CDR2 SYGVKD. The trim removed 3 bases at V and 3 bases at J, leaving 4 bases unmatched.

The rearrangement links TRBV27 to TRBJ1-1, with unresolved D. CDR1 is MNHEY, CDR2 SMNVEV, per germline (reference sequence). V was pared by 1 base and J by 1 base, with 4 bases between. This CDR3 is 13 amino acids long. CDR3 DNA: TGTGCCAGCAGTTTATGGGGGAACACTGAAGCTTTCTTT. It encodes CASSLWGNTEAFF.

The J gene is TRBJ2-3, the V gene TRBV29-1; D is possibly TRBD2 (7 bases). Trimming took 3 bases from V and 1 from J, leaving 14 bases between them. The CDR3 is 15 amino acids. Germline values: CDR1 SQVTM, CDR2 ANQGSEA. The CDR3 spells CSVEGGGWGTDTQYF. The CDR3 nucleotides are TGCAGCGTTGAGGGAGGGGGTTGGGGCACAGATACGCAGTATTTT.

The chain is built from TRBV5-1 and TRBJ1-2; no reliable D call. Trimming stripped 3 bases from V and 6 bases from J, with 15 bases between. This CDR3 region has 14 residues. From germline, CDR1 is SGHRS and CDR2 YFSETQ. DNA of the CDR3: TGCGCCAGCAGCTCCCCGGGCCTTTTGAATGGCTACACCTTC. Its translation is CASSSPGLLNGYTF.

V gene TRBV30 combines with J gene TRBJ2-1; no reliable D call. Between the trimmed V and J ends, which lost 1 base and 8 bases, there was a span of 15 bases. From germline, CDR1 is GTSNPN and CDR2 SVGIG (reference sequence). The CDR3 consists of 14 residues. The CDR3 nucleotides are TGTGCCTGGAGTGACCACGACGATAGGGATGAGCAGTTCTTC. As protein: CAWSDHDDRDEQFF.

V and J are TRBV19 and TRBJ2-1, with 11 bases that match TRBD2. Trimming removed 3 bases from V and 4 bases from J; junction bases left unmatched: 8. The V gene's germline CDR1 is LNHDA and CDR2 SQIVND (reference sequence). The CDR3 is made up of 17 amino acids. The CDR3 nucleotides are TGTGCCAGTAGTATTGGTAGCGGGAGGGCCGGATACAATGAGCAGTTCTTC. It is translated as CASSIGSGRAGYNEQFF.

This clone was seen a single time. CDR3 sequence: CSVEDLGGAGADTQYF. In nucleotides, the CDR3 is TGCAGCGTTGAAGATCTAGGGGGGGCTGGGGCAGATACGCAGTATTTT. The chain employs TRBV29-1 and TRBJ2-3, with D possibly matching TRBD2 (7 bases). The V and J ends lost 0 bases and 4 bases respectively, with 17 bases between them. The CDR3 covers 16 residues. Germline V lookup: CDR1 SQVTM, CDR2 ANQGSEA.

The genes are TRBV7-6 and TRBJ2-7; D perhaps matches TRBD1 (6 bases). V was shortened by 3 bases and J by 3 bases, with 15 bases between the two germline ends. Looked up from germline, CDR1 is SGHVS and CDR2 is FNYEAQ. The CDR3 length is 15 residues. The CDR3 spells CASSLGDTGGYEQYF. As DNA, the CDR3 is TGTGCCAGCAGCTTGGGGGACACCGGCGGCTACGAGCAGTACTTC.

The chain joins TRBV28 to TRBJ1-6; D is unclear. Trimming removed 7 bases from V and 7 bases from J, with 17 bases in between. The CDR3 runs 15 residues. CDR1 is MDHEN and CDR2 is SYDVKM in the germline V gene. CDR3 DNA sequence: TGTGCCAGCATGGAATCTGGCAGGCAAAATTCACCCCTCCACTTT. It yields the protein CASMESGRQNSPLHF.

This clone was seen only once. The chain joins TRBV6-1 to TRBJ1-2, with D possibly TRBD1 on 5 matching bases. V lost 1 base and J 4 bases, leaving 13 bases between the germline ends. Germline CDR1 MNHNS, CDR2 SASEGT. The CDR3 extends over 15 amino acids. The CDR3 DNA follows: TGTGCCAGCAGTGAAGAGTTCCGGGGGAGCTATGGCTACACCTTC. Protein: CASSEEFRGSYGYTF.

The rearrangement uses TRBV3-1 (or the pseudogene TRBV3-2) and TRBJ1-2; possible D gene TRBD1, 6 bases. The germline V gene encodes CDR1 LGHDT and CDR2 YNNKEL (reference sequence). The length of the CDR3 is 14 residues. V lost 1 base and J 7 bases, leaving 13 bases between the germline ends. The CDR3 DNA sequence: TGTGCCAGCAGCCAAGGGGCGGGGGCCGGTGGCTACACCTTC. This codes for CASSQGAGAGGYTF.

V and J are TRBV30 and TRBJ1-3; a weak D match, TRBD1 (5 bases). This CDR3 contains 16 residues. V gave up 4 bases and J gave up 1 base, with 17 bases separating them. Germline CDR1 reads GTSNPN; CDR2 reads SVGIG (reference sequence). CDR3 DNA: TGTGCCTGGAATGTCCACGCAGCAGGGTCTGGAAACACCATATATTTT. This codes for CAWNVHAAGSGNTIYF.

This chain joins TRBV30 and TRBJ1-5; 8 nucleotides agree with TRBD1. Germline V gene sequence: CDR1 GTSNPN, CDR2 SVGIG (reference sequence). This CDR3 is 14 amino acids long. J gave up 6 bases and V 7 bases, and 11 bases lay outside the gene matches. The CDR3 loop reads CAFTDRVGGQPQHF. The CDR3 DNA is TGTGCCTTCACGGACAGGGTAGGAGGTCAGCCCCAGCATTTT.

J is TRBJ1-1 and V is TRBV11-2; D not certain. Germline CDR1 SGHAT, CDR2 FQNNGV. This CDR3 has 13 residues. Between the trimmed V and J ends, which lost 2 bases and 1 base, there was a span of 5 bases. CDR3 amino acids: CASSLMENTEAFF. The DNA for the CDR3 is TGTGCCAGCAGCTTAATGGAGAACACTGAAGCTTTCTTT.

The chain is built from TRBV5-6 and TRBJ2-7; 12 bases line up with TRBD2. The V and J ends lost 2 bases and 2 bases, in that order; junction bases with no gene match: 5. The CDR3 length is 16 residues. Per germline, CDR1 SGHDT and CDR2 YYEEEE. CDR3 in DNA: TGTGCCAGCAGCTTAGGACTAGCGGGGCAACCCTACGAGCAGTACTTC. Amino acids: CASSLGLAGQPYEQYF.

The CDR3 coding sequence is TGTGCCAGCAGCCTGGACAGGGGGAACATTCAGTACTTC. The encoded protein is CASSLDRGNIQYF. The J gene is TRBJ2-4, the V gene TRBV27; 10 bases map to TRBD1. The CDR3 consists of 13 residues. Trimming cost V 6 bases and J 7 bases; bases outside gene matches: 3. Germline V gene lookup returns CDR1 MNHEY and CDR2 SMNVEV (reference sequence).